The clone carrying this T cell receptor (beta chain) showed up just once. The sample comes from a study of blood T cell repertoires in COVID-19. The wider study: Samples taken during acute and convalescent COVID-19 were collected in the United States, Italy and Spain.

Recruits, aged about 18 to 100 years, lived in roughly 22 US areas. Cohorts were based on clinical histories the participants reported. Produced via immunoSEQ multiplex PCR; TCRdb's table is partial and in-frame only. Of a few hundred thousand clones in the sample, approximately 83% were seen once. The receptor comes from a middle-aged man who had recovered from COVID-19. The sample was PBMCs or T cells enriched from blood (not recorded which).

In DNA, the CDR3 is TGTGCCAGCAGCCGTCCGGAGCGGGGAATTATAAGAGGTGGCTACACCTTC. This codes for CASSRPERGIIRGGYTF. This chain uses TRBV5-6 with TRBJ1-2; D gene ambiguous. This CDR3 is 17 amino acids long. Germline CDR1 reads SGHDT; CDR2 reads YYEEEE. Deletions cut 4 bases from V and 7 bases from J, with 26 bases between.